The source of this T cell receptor beta chain is a study of cytomegalovirus exposure and HLA in healthy donors (dated by TCRdb to about 2017). Describing the broader study: The roughly 700 repertoires of the first cohort and the 95 to 150 validation repertoires were produced on the same platform, according to a later analysis. The study aimed to test whether signatures of past pathogen exposure could be identified by cataloging public T cell receptors. A separate validation cohort of approximately 130 different subjects was used in addition to the approximately 610-subject first cohort. The study combined high-throughput TCR immunosequencing, statistical association of individual TCRs with disease status, and machine learning to predict cytomegalovirus infection status.

Library construction relied on the immunoSEQ multiplex PCR assay. The paper's data handling went like this. To diagnose cytomegalovirus status from the catalog of TCR beta chain sequences, a statistical classification framework was built. Sourced from immuneACCESS, this table was stored by TCRdb with only in-frame sequences that have V and J called. A share of the clones is absent; for the studies checked, an unresolved V gene accounts for under half, and the remainder has no known explanation. V, J and clone size derive from that table, while D and trimming were established from the DNA sequence. Within this sample are 50,000 to 80,000 clones, with around 89% of them counted one time only. The ten largest clones add up to around 1.5% of the sample. Of note for this clone: No antigen is known for it. Base qualities are not at hand, and no much larger clone is one base apart.

Paper-wide results and their limitations: A total of roughly 160 TCR beta chains were listed by the study as associated with cytomegalovirus. In vitro tests confirmed that three of the cytomegalovirus-associated TCR beta chains recognize cytomegalovirus antigens. The authors suggested that the approach could potentially be extended to other disease states and immunological phenotypes. In a later analysis, TCRs clustered in the first cohort were found to also tend to co-occur in the 120 or so validation repertoires, with 90% to 95% of cluster scores above 0. Most TCR sequences were seen in very few donors, while some public TCRs were found in many individuals. A later analysis had no HLA typing for the validation cohort, so co-occurrence there was scored across all 130 or so repertoires. The classifier was reported to diagnose cytomegalovirus status with high specificity and sensitivity in both the original cohort and the validation cohort.

From a lookup of the germline V gene, CDR1 and CDR2 are SGHTA and FQGNSA. The CDR3 goes from the cysteine to the phenylalanine over 15 residues. The kept DNA is CDR3 alone, 45 bases in frame from the first base. V lost 9 bases and J lost 0 bases; the stretch between them is 15 bases long. The donors were included in the validation cohort of 100 to 150 subjects, a group kept apart from the approximately 700-subject first cohort. The rearranged chain carries TRBV7-2 and TRBJ1-3; the D gene is perhaps TRBD1, on 5 matching bases. The specimen sequenced was PBMCs. This TCR was sampled from a woman younger than 30 in good health and CMV-seronegative. The DNA sequence is as follows: TGTGCCAGTGGGACGGGGGGGACCTCTGGAAACACCATATATTTT. It codes for CASGTGGTSGNTIYF.